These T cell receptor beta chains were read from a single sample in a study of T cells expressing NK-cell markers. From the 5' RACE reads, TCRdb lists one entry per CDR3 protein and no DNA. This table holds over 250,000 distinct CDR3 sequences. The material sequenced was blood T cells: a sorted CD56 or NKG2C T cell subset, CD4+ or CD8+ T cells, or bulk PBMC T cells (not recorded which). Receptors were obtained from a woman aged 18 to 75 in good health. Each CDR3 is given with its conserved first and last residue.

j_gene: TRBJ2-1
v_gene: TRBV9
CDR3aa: CASSHRDRETNEQFF

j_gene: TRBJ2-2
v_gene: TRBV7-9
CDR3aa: CASSLQPNTGELFF

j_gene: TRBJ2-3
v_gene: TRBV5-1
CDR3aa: CATSLQDTQYF

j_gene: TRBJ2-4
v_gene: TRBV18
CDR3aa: CASSSTDIQYF

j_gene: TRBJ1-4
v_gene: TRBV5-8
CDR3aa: CASSSDGAYNLNEKLFF

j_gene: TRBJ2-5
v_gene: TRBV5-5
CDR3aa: CASSLTNTGVKETQYF

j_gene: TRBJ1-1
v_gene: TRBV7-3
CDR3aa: CASSFGVNTEALF

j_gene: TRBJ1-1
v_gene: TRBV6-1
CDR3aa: CASSRHWTQNTEAFF

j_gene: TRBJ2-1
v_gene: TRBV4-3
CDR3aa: CASSQEQPNEQFF

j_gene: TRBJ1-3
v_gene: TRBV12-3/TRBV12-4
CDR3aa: CASRGQGSNTIYF

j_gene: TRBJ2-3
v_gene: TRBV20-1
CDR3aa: CSVDFSTDTQYF

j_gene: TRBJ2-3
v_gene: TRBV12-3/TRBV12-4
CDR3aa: CASGRGTDTQYF

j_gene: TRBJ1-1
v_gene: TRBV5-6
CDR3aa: CASSDQGRRAMNTEAFF

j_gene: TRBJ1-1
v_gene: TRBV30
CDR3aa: CAWSAREGTEAFF

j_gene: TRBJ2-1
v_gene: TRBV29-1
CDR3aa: CSVVVTETYNEQFF

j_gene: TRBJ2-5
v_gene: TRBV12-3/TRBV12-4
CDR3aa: CASSIAGGRETQYF

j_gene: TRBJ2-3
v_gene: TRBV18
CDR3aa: CASSRTDTQYF

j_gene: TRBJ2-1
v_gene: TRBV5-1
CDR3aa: CASSLVPGLAGSYEQFF

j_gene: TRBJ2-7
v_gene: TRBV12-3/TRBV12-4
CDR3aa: CASSFGQNYEQYF

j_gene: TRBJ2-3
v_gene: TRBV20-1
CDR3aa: CSAYQTDGSTDTQYF

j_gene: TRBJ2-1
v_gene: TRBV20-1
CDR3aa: CSARKAGGPGEQFF

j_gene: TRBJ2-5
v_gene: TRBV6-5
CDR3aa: CASSYDLRGSETQYF

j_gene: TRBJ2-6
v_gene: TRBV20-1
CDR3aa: CSAPQGLPRSGANVLTF

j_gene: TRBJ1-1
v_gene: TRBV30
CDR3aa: CAWDRANTEAFF

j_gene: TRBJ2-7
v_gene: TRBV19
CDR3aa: CASGDTTYEQYF

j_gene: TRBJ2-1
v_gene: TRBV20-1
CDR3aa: CSASGDSLWNEQFF

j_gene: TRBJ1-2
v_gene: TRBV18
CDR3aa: CASSPQPRGGYTF

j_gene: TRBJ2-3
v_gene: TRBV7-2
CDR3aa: CASSYTSTYTDTQYF

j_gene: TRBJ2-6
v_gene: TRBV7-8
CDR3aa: CASSLAHSGANVLTF

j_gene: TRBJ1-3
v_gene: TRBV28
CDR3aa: CASRTDTGNTIYF

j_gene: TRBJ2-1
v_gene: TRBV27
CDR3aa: CASSRVAGAYNEQFF

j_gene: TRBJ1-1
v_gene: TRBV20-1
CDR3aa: CSARTGESEAFF

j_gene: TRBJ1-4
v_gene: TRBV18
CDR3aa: CAGRQGGEKLFF

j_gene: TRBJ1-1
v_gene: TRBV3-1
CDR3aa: CASSQVSGSTEAFF

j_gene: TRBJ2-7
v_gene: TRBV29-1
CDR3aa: CSVELGRKYEQYF

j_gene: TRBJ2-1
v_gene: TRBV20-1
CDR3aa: CSAALAGGPHEQFF

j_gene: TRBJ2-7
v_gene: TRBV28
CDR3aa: CASSLGWGGIEQYF

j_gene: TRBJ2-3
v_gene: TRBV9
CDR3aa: CASSTQQGVTQYF

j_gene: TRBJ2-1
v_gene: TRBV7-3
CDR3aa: CASSFAREGHYEQFF

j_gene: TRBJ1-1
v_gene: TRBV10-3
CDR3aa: CAISEWRTALMNTEAFF

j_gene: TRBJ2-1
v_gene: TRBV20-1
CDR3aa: CSARDRVSGMNEQFF

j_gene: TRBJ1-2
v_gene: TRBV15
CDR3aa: CATFQGIYGYTF

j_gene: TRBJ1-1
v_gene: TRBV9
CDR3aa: CASSVGQLNTEAFF

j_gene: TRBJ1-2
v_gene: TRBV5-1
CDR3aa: CASSFDRGVYGYTF

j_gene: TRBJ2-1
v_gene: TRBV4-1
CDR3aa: CASSQDPGLAGGGPVTYNEQFF